Following are 28 T cell receptor beta chains from one sample sequenced in a study of early T cells in non-severe SARS-CoV-2 infection. TCRdb re-called the 5' RACE reads through MiXCR, storing one row per CDR3 protein. The sample has more than 60,000 distinct CDR3 sequences, 12% seen once. The sequencing here drew on whole blood, taken at baseline. The receptors stem from an adult who was a healthcare worker with PCR-confirmed SARS-CoV-2 infection or an uninfected control (not recorded which). The donor label of this sample is uncertain.

This clonotype occurred a few times. The V gene is TRBV4-1, the J gene TRBJ2-4; no clear D gene. Trimming left V 1 base short and J 0 bases short, with 10 bases between. The CDR3 is 16 amino acids. Per the germline V gene, CDR1 is MGHRA and CDR2 is YSYEKL. The CDR3 sequence is CASSQVAQLAKNIQYF. The CDR3 coding sequence is TGCGCCAGCAGCCAAGTTGCCCAGCTAGCCAAAAACATTCAGTACTTC.

The V call is TRBV5-5, the J call TRBJ1-6; 7 bases match TRBD1. The junction had 2 bases not matched to a gene; V was cut back by 0 bases and J by 8 bases. In germline, CDR1 is SGHKS, CDR2 YYEKEE (reference sequence). There are 14 residues in the CDR3. CDR3 loop: CASSLDRGDSPLHF. Here the CDR3 DNA reads TGTGCCAGCAGCTTGGACAGGGGAGATTCACCCCTCCACTTT.

This clonotype showed up many times. This chain's CDR3 is CASWISGANVLTF. The CDR3 DNA is TGTGCCAGCTGGATCTCTGGGGCCAACGTCCTGACTTTC. This sequence joins TRBV6-1 and TRBJ2-6; D not certain. Germline V gene lookup returns CDR1 MNHNS and CDR2 SASEGT. Trimming pared 8 bases from V and 0 bases from J, leaving 5 bases between. The CDR3 totals 13 residues.

This clonotype was observed many times. CDR3 in amino acids: CASSYTWALNTEAFF. CDR3 nucleotides: TGTGCCAGCAGTTACACTTGGGCCTTGAACACTGAAGCTTTCTTT. The rearrangement joins TRBV6-5 to TRBJ1-1; D not certain. This CDR3 has 15 residues. The ends were cut back, 2 bases at V and 0 bases at J, with 10 bases in the middle. CDR1 and CDR2 (germline): MNHEY, SVGAGI.

V usage is TRBV20-1 and J usage is TRBJ2-1; D may be TRBD1 (6 bases). There are 14 residues in the CDR3. Trimming shortened V by 5 bases and J by 7 bases, and 18 bases separated the two germline ends. From germline, CDR1 is DFQATT and CDR2 SNEGSKA (reference sequence). For the CDR3, the DNA is TGCAGTGCTCCCGACCGGCAGGGGAAGAATGAGCAGTTCTTC. Translation: CSAPDRQGKNEQFF.

This clonotype was detected many times. This chain connects TRBV4-2 to TRBJ2-5; 8 bases map to TRBD1. CDR3 length: 16 residues. Per germline, CDR1 LGHNA and CDR2 YNFKEQ. V lost 0 bases to trimming and J lost 1 base; unmatched junction nucleotides: 4. CDR3 sequence reads: CASSQELGQGQETQYF. The CDR3 region has the DNA TGTGCCAGCAGCCAAGAGCTCGGACAGGGCCAAGAGACCCAGTACTTC.

This clonotype occurred a few times. This chain connects TRBV28 to TRBJ2-5; D gene ambiguous. V was pared by 6 bases and J by 0 bases, with 2 bases between. CDR1 and CDR2 (germline): MDHEN, SYDVKM. The CDR3 is made up of 11 amino acids. Here the CDR3 DNA reads TGTGCCAGCAGGAACCAAGAGACCCAGTACTTC. Protein: CASRNQETQYF.

The sample holds a few counts of this clonotype. The chain links TRBV5-1 to TRBJ2-2; no reliable D call. V lost 9 bases to trimming and J lost 0 bases, with 9 bases between them. Germline loops: CDR1 SGHRS, CDR2 YFSETQ. This CDR3 contains 13 residues. CDR3 DNA sequence: TGCGCCACCCCGGGCTCGAACACCGGGGAGCTGTTTTTT. It specifies CATPGSNTGELFF.

This clonotype was counted many times. This sequence joins TRBV7-3 and TRBJ2-3, with D unresolved. This CDR3 spans 13 amino acids. The V gene's germline CDR1 is SGHTA and CDR2 FQGTGA. Between the trimmed V and J ends, which lost 4 bases and 1 base, there was a span of 6 bases. In DNA, the CDR3 is TGTGCCAGCAGCTCCACCGGCACAGATACGCAGTATTTT. Protein: CASSSTGTDTQYF.

This clonotype showed up just a few times. This chain connects TRBV6-2 or TRBV6-3 to TRBJ2-1; TRBD2 is a possible D gene (7 bases). CDR1 is MNHEY and CDR2 is SVGEGT in the germline V gene. This CDR3 is 16 amino acids long. Between the trimmed V and J ends, which lost 2 bases and 5 bases, there was a span of 16 bases. CDR3 protein: CASSYGRGPLNNEQFF. The CDR3, as DNA: TGTGCCAGCAGTTACGGGCGGGGGCCGTTGAACAATGAGCAGTTCTTC.

The rearrangement links TRBV5-6 to TRBJ1-2, with unresolved D. Trimming removed 4 bases from V and 2 bases from J, with 12 bases in between. The CDR3 contains 14 residues. The V gene's germline CDR1 is SGHDT and CDR2 YYEEEE. Written as DNA, the CDR3 is TGTGCCAGCAGCCGACTCAGTCAAAACTATGGCTACACCTTC. Residues: CASSRLSQNYGYTF.

This clonotype was counted only a few times. CDR3 in amino acids: CASSRYTGYEQYV. CDR3 sequence (DNA): TGTGCCAGCAGCCGATACACAGGGTACGAGCAGTACGTC. The V gene is TRBV14, the J gene TRBJ2-7, with D possibly matching TRBD1 (6 bases). Germline CDR1 reads SGHDN; CDR2 reads FVKESK. CDR3 length: 13 amino acids. The V end lost 4 bases, the J end lost 4 bases, and 11 bases lay between the germline ends.

This clonotype was recorded many times. The chain combines TRBV25-1 with TRBJ1-5; D is unclear. The germline V gene has CDR1 MGHDK and CDR2 SYGVNS. The ends were cut back, 4 bases at V and 4 bases at J, with 8 bases in the middle. This CDR3 is 13 amino acids long. Here the CDR3 DNA reads TGTGCCAGCAGTGCGGGTGGGAATCAGCCCCAGCATTTT. It translates to CASSAGGNQPQHF. Full variable domain (rest looked up from reference TRBV25-1 and TRBJ1-5): EADIYQTPRYLVIGTGKKITLECSQTMGHDKMYWYQQDPGMELHLIHYSYGVNSTEKGDLSSESTVSRIRTEHFPLTLESARPSHTSQYLCASSAGGNQPQHFGDGTRLSIL.

This chain links TRBV20-1 with TRBJ2-3; D assignment may be TRBD1 or TRBD2 (5 bases each). Germline V lookup: CDR1 DFQATT, CDR2 SNEGSKA (reference sequence). There are 14 residues in the CDR3. Deletions cut 6 bases from V and 2 bases from J, with 15 bases between. This CDR3 reads CSAESGTPTDTQYF. CDR3 nucleotides: TGCAGTGCCGAATCCGGGACCCCCACAGATACGCAGTATTTT.

The chain uses TRBV28 and TRBJ1-1; tentatively, D is TRBD1 (5 bases). This CDR3 spans 11 amino acids. CDR1 MDHEN and CDR2 SYDVKM come from the germline V gene. Trimming took 6 bases from V and 7 from J, leaving 9 bases between them. This chain's CDR3 is CASRGVNEAFF. CDR3 bases: TGTGCCAGCAGAGGGGTTAATGAAGCTTTCTTT.

This clonotype was counted at least ten times. The V and J genes are TRBV5-4 and TRBJ2-5, with 16 bases lining up with TRBD2. CDR1 and CDR2 (germline): SGHNT, YYREEE (reference sequence). The V and J ends lost 4 bases and 2 bases, in that order; junction bases with no gene match: 2. The CDR3 covers 16 residues. CDR3 region: CASSKGLAGGQETQYF. CDR3 sequence (DNA): TGTGCCAGCAGCAAGGGACTAGCGGGGGGGCAAGAGACCCAGTACTTC.

There are a few counts of this clonotype. The genes are TRBV3-1 and TRBJ2-5; 10 bases are a match to TRBD2. Germline assignment: CDR1 LGHDT and CDR2 YNNKEL (reference sequence). Losses at the gene ends were 0 bases for V and 3 bases for J; bases not matched to a gene: 10. This CDR3 has 18 amino acids. The CDR3 loop reads CASSQDLGSGGPEETQYF. CDR3 DNA: TGTGCCAGCAGCCAAGATCTGGGTAGCGGGGGGCCCGAAGAGACCCAGTACTTC.

This clonotype was observed a handful of times. The V call is TRBV27, the J call TRBJ1-1, with D maybe TRBD1 (6 bases). This CDR3 comprises 15 residues. Germline V CDR1 and CDR2: MNHEY, SMNVEV (reference sequence). The V end lost 3 bases, the J end lost 0 bases, and 11 bases lay between the germline ends. The CDR3 reads CASSLTGILNTEAFF. DNA for the CDR3: TGTGCCAGCAGTTTGACAGGCATTTTGAACACTGAAGCTTTCTTT.

The gene calls are TRBV5-1 and TRBJ2-4, with D perhaps TRBD1 (6 bases). The CDR3 contains 17 residues. Germline CDR1 reads SGHRS; CDR2 reads YFSETQ. V lost 4 bases, J lost 2 bases, and 19 bases lay in between. CDR3 protein: CASSLTGQRSTKNIQYF. The DNA for the CDR3 is TGCGCCAGCAGCCTTACCGGACAGCGCAGCACCAAAAACATTCAGTACTTC.

V gene TRBV29-1 combines with J gene TRBJ1-1; no clear D. The CDR3 contains 13 residues. Germline lookup yields CDR1 SQVTM and CDR2 ANQGSEA. Trimming removed 4 bases at V and 0 bases at J, with 9 bases between. In DNA form, the CDR3 reads TGCAGCGTTGGCAAATACATGAACACTGAAGCTTTCTTT. This translates into CSVGKYMNTEAFF. The variable domain in full, with the rest retrieved from reference TRBV29-1 and TRBJ1-1, is SAVISQKPSRDICQRGTSLTIQCQVDSQVTMMFWYRQQPGQSLTLIATANQGSEATYESGFVIDKFPISRPNLTFSTLTVSNMSPEDSSIYLCSVGKYMNTEAFFGQGTRLTVV.

This clonotype was seen a handful of times. The chain carries TRBV19 and TRBJ2-3; D gene ambiguous. Trimming pared 6 bases from V and 6 bases from J, leaving 16 bases between. This CDR3 is built from 14 residues. Germline CDR1 reads LNHDA; CDR2 reads SQIVND (reference sequence). The CDR3 reads CASRATLSGDTQYF. CDR3 nucleotide sequence: TGTGCCAGTAGAGCGACCCTCTCCGGGGATACGCAGTATTTT.

This clonotype was observed at least ten times. The rearrangement joins TRBV7-3 to TRBJ2-4; D not resolved. V gave up 1 base and J gave up 11 bases, with 15 bases separating them. This CDR3 contains 14 residues. Germline V CDR1 and CDR2: SGHTA, FQGTGA. CDR3 DNA: TGTGCCAGCAGCTTAATTGGTGGGGATCAGGTTCAGTACTTC. Its protein is CASSLIGGDQVQYF. Together with reference TRBV7-3 and TRBJ2-4, the CDR3 gives the full variable domain: GAGVSQTPSNKVTEKGKYVELRCDPISGHTALYWYRQSLGQGPEFLIYFQGTGAADDSGLPNDRFFAVRPEGSVSTLKIQRTERGDSAVYLCASSLIGGDQVQYFGAGTRLSVL.

This clonotype was detected a few times. The rearrangement uses TRBV2 and TRBJ2-7; 11 positions match TRBD1. Germline loops: CDR1 SNHLY, CDR2 FYNNEI. V was clipped by 4 bases and J by 4 bases; unmatched bases: 3. The CDR3 sequence is 14 residues long. CDR3 protein: CASSVGQGVYEQYV. Here the CDR3 DNA reads TGTGCCAGCAGTGTGGGACAGGGGGTGTACGAGCAGTACGTC.

This clonotype showed up just a few times. The rearrangement joins TRBV29-1 to TRBJ1-1; a weak D match, TRBD1 (6 bases). Germline assignment: CDR1 SQVTM and CDR2 ANQGSEA. The CDR3 totals 14 residues. Between the trimmed V and J ends, which lost 5 bases and 0 bases, there was a span of 13 bases. CDR3 loop: CSVQGIGMNTEAFF. The CDR3 region has the DNA TGCAGCGTTCAGGGGATTGGGATGAACACTGAAGCTTTCTTT.

The chain combines TRBV29-1 with TRBJ1-2; no definite D call. Trimming took off 0 bases at V and 4 bases at J, with 9 bases between the two ends. Germline assignment: CDR1 SQVTM and CDR2 ANQGSEA. CDR3 length equals 13 residues. CDR3 in amino acids: CSVEDQTSYGYTF. The CDR3 DNA reads as TGCAGCGTTGAAGATCAGACCTCCTATGGCTACACCTTC.

Of note for this clonotype: One base away lies a much larger clone, so this may be a sequencing read error. CDR3 in amino acids: CATSDFSGGMNTGELFF. The DNA for the CDR3 is TGTGCCACCAGTGATTTTTCGGGGGGCATGAACACCGGGGAGCTGTTTTTT. The chain links TRBV24-1 to TRBJ2-2, with D maybe TRBD2 (7 bases). V lost 1 base and J lost 1, with 12 bases in between. CDR3 size: 17 residues. The germline V gene has CDR1 KGHDR and CDR2 SFDVKD.

The sample holds many counts of this clonotype. The chain is built from TRBV7-9 and TRBJ2-1, with TRBD1 matching over 10 bases. The CDR3 runs 15 residues. Germline V lookup: CDR1 SEHNR, CDR2 FQNEAQ (reference sequence). The V segment lost 4 bases and the J segment 9 bases; nucleotides outside the gene matches: 9. CDR3 sequence reads: CASSCRDRGRTEQFF. The CDR3 nucleotides read TGTGCCAGCAGCTGCCGGGACAGGGGAAGAACTGAGCAGTTCTTC.

This sequence joins TRBV29-1 and TRBJ2-5, with 7 bases that match TRBD2. This CDR3 has 11 residues. CDR1 is SQVTM, CDR2 ANQGSEA, per germline. Germline trimming cut 6 bases from V and 7 bases from J; bases unmatched to any gene: 5. The CDR3 here is CSVGGTGTQYF. DNA for the CDR3: TGCAGCGTGGGGGGGACGGGGACCCAGTACTTC.